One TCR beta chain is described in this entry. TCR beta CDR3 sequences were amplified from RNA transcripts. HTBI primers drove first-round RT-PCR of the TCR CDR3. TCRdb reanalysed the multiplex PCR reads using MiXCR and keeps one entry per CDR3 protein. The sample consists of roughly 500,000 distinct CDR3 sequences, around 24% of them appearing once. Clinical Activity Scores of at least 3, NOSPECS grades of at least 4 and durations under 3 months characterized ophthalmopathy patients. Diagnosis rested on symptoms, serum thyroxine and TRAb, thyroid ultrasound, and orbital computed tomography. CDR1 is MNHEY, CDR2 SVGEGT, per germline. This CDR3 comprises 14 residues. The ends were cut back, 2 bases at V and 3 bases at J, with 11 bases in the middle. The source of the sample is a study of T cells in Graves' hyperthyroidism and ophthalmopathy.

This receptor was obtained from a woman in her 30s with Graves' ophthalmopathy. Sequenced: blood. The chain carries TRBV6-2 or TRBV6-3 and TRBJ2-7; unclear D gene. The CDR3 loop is CASSYGPVHYEQYF. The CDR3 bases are TGTGCCAGCAGTTACGGGCCGGTCCACTACGAGCAGTACTTC.